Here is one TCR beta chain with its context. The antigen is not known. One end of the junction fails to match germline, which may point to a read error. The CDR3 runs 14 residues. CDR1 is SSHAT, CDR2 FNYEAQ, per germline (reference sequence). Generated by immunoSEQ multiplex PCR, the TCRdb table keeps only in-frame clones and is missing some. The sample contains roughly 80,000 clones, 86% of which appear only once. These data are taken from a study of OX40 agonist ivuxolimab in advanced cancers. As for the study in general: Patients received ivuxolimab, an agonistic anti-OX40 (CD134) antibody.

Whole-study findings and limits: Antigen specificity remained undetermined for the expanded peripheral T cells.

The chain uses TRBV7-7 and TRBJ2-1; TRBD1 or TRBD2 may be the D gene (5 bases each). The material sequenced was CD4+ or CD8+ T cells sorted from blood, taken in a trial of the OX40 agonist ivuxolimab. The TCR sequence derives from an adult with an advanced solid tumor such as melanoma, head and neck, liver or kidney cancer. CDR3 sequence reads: CASSLAWGGGEQFF. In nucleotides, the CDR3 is TGTGCTAGCAGCTTAGCGTGGGGCGGTGGTGAGCAGTTCTTC.